One sample yielded the 19 T cell receptor beta chains listed below, sequenced in a study of read filtering for tumor transcriptome and immune sequencing. From around 0.4 ug of RNA, a library with molecular barcoded alpha/delta and beta/gamma adaptors was made. A single record per CDR3 protein comes from TCRdb applying MiXCR to the reads. The table includes more than 100,000 distinct CDR3 sequences, 13% detected once. Source material: a population of CD138-negative cells sorted from bone marrow. The receptors here all came from a donor at least 40 years old with multiple myeloma.

Note on this clonotype: Given a much more abundant clone one base away, this may be a read error. The chain uses TRBV27 and TRBJ1-1; tentative D call: TRBD1 (5 bases). Germline lookup yields CDR1 MNHEY and CDR2 SMNVEV (reference sequence). This CDR3 spans 14 amino acids. As DNA, the CDR3 is TGTGCCAGCAGTTTATCTCCAGGGAACACTGTAGCTTTCTTT. It codes for CASSLSPGNTVAFF.

This clonotype was found a few times. CDR3 sequence reads: CASSPDREPGNTIYF. CDR3 nucleotides: TGTGCCAGCAGCCCCGACAGGGAACCTGGAAACACCATATATTTT. The chain employs TRBV7-2 and TRBJ1-3, with 7 bases lining up with TRBD1. The germline V gene has CDR1 SGHTA and CDR2 FQGNSA. V lost 5 bases and J lost 2; bases outside the gene matches: 6. CDR3 length: 15 residues.

This clonotype was counted many times. The chain has TRBV30 and TRBJ2-1; TRBD2 aligns across 15 bases. CDR1 and CDR2 from the germline V gene are GTSNPN and SVGIG (reference sequence). J gave up 9 bases and V 8 bases, and 5 bases lay outside the gene matches. This CDR3 has 13 residues. The CDR3 here is CALGLAGGTEQFF. CDR3 in DNA: TGTGCCCTCGGACTAGCGGGAGGGACTGAGCAGTTCTTC.

This clonotype was seen at least ten times. The J gene is TRBJ2-5, the V gene TRBV29-1; 10 positions agree with TRBD1. The J segment lost 5 bases and the V segment lost 6 bases, leaving 6 bases of the junction unmatched. CDR1 and CDR2 from the germline V gene are SQVTM and ANQGSEA. The CDR3 consists of 13 residues. CDR3 DNA: TGCAGCGTCATCGACAGGGGGCAGGAGACCCAGTACTTC. Protein product: CSVIDRGQETQYF.

Only a few counts were recorded for this clonotype. A much larger clonotype is one base distant, so this may be a read error. V is TRBV14 and J is TRBJ2-1, with D unresolved. The CDR3 extends over 13 amino acids. Germline loops: CDR1 SGHDN, CDR2 FVKESK. DNA of the CDR3: TGTGGCAGCAACCCGGGTAGAGTCGGTGAGCAGTTCTTC. This sequence encodes CGSNPGRVGEQFF.

As regards this clonotype: It may be a read error: a sequence one base away is much more abundant. The CDR3: CSARDSTSGTDNGQFF. CDR3 sequence (DNA): TGCAGTGCTAGAGATTCTACTAGCGGGACCGACAATGGGCAGTTCTTC. The gene calls are TRBV20-1 and TRBJ2-1, with 10 bases aligning to TRBD2. The CDR3 contains 16 residues. Germline-derived CDR1 and CDR2 are DFQATT and SNEGSKA (reference sequence).

V gene TRBV5-1 combines with J gene TRBJ2-5, with 10 bases identical to TRBD1. Losses at the gene ends were 5 bases for V and 5 bases for J; bases not matched to a gene: 9. Germline CDR1 SGHRS, CDR2 YFSETQ. The CDR3 is 15 amino acids. This CDR3 is CASRPGTGDMETQYF. CDR3 nucleotides: TGCGCCAGCAGACCCGGGACAGGGGATATGGAGACCCAGTACTTC.

This clonotype was seen at least ten times. J is TRBJ1-1 and V is TRBV2; tentative D call: TRBD1 (5 bases). There are 14 residues in the CDR3. Germline assignment: CDR1 SNHLY and CDR2 FYNNEI. Trimming left V 4 bases short and J 4 bases short, with 13 bases between. CDR3: CASSARVAGTEAFF. The CDR3 nucleotides read TGTGCCAGCAGTGCCAGGGTAGCAGGCACTGAAGCTTTCTTT.

This clonotype was picked up many times. The chain uses TRBV10-3 and TRBJ2-7; either TRBD1 or TRBD2 may supply D (5 bases each). Germline CDR1 is ENHRY and CDR2 is SYGVKD. V lost 2 bases, J lost 3 bases, and 5 bases lay in between. The CDR3 runs 12 residues. The CDR3 reads CAISEGGYEQYF. CDR3 DNA: TGTGCCATCAGTGAGGGGGGCTACGAGCAGTACTTC.

About this clonotype: A clone one base away is much larger, so this may be a read error. This chain links TRBV7-2 with TRBJ2-7; TRBD2 aligns across 8 bases. This CDR3 region has 14 residues. Germline V gene sequence: CDR1 SGHTA, CDR2 FQGNSA. V was clipped by 4 bases and J by 9 bases; unmatched bases: 11. The CDR3 protein is CASSSSPGLVTQYF. The CDR3 DNA reads TGTGCCAGCAGCTCGAGTCCGGGACTAGTCACGCAGTACTTC.

This clonotype has ten or more counts. This chain uses TRBV25-1 with TRBJ2-1; D assignment may be TRBD1 or TRBD2 (5 bases each). CDR3 size: 16 residues. Germline V CDR1 and CDR2: MGHDK, SYGVNS. Trimming took 3 bases from V and 4 from J, leaving 16 bases between them. The CDR3 protein is CASSDSRMWGYNEQFF. The CDR3 nucleotides read TGTGCCAGCAGTGACTCTAGAATGTGGGGGTACAATGAGCAGTTCTTC. Complete variable domain (other parts from reference TRBV25-1 and TRBJ2-1): EADIYQTPRYLVIGTGKKITLECSQTMGHDKMYWYQQDPGMELHLIHYSYGVNSTEKGDLSSESTVSRIRTEHFPLTLESARPSHTSQYLCASSDSRMWGYNEQFFGPGTRLTVL.

This clonotype was seen many times. DNA for the CDR3: TGCGCCAGCAGCCGAGGACAGGGGCCTTTACCCACTGCCGGGGAGCTGTTTTTT. Its protein is CASSRGQGPLPTAGELFF. The chain joins TRBV4-1 to TRBJ2-2; 9 bases are shared with TRBD1. The J segment lost 6 bases and the V segment lost 4 bases, leaving 15 bases of the junction unmatched. Germline lookup yields CDR1 MGHRA and CDR2 YSYEKL. The CDR3 sequence is 18 residues long.

This clonotype was seen ten or more times. The chain uses TRBV21-1 and TRBJ2-2; TRBD2, the D gene given by the table, was not confirmed from the DNA. TRBV21-1 is shown as a pseudogene. This CDR3 region has 15 residues. CDR3 DNA sequence: TGTGCCAGCTCAGGGGAGGGAGAGAACACCGGGGAGCTGTTTTTT. Protein sequence: CASSGEGENTGELFF.

This clonotype showed up just a few times. This likely traces to a read error, being one base from a far larger clone. CDR3 sequence (DNA): TGTGCCAGCAGCCCTCTCTACAATGAGCAGTTCTTC. Translation gives CASSPLYNEQFF. V usage is TRBV12-3 or TRBV12-4 and J usage is TRBJ2-1; D gene uncertain. V was shortened by 6 bases and J by 3 bases, with 6 bases between the two germline ends. CDR3 length: 12 amino acids.

The genes are TRBV5-5 and TRBJ2-2; no firm D call. The CDR3 sequence is 13 residues long. Germline CDR1 reads SGHKS; CDR2 reads YYEKEE (reference sequence). V was clipped by 0 bases and J by 6 bases, with 6 bases between them. The CDR3, as DNA: TGTGCCAGCAGCTTGGTTATCCCCGGGGAGCTGTTTTTT. The encoded protein is CASSLVIPGELFF.

The table lists this clonotype with many counts. The chain combines TRBV12-5 with TRBJ1-1; TRBD1 aligns across 7 bases. The CDR3 has 14 residues. Losses at the gene ends were 3 bases for V and 5 bases for J; bases not matched to a gene: 6. The V gene's germline CDR1 is LGHNT and CDR2 FRNRAP. CDR3 in amino acids: CASGLSGGLTEAFF. The CDR3, as DNA: TGTGCTAGTGGTTTATCAGGGGGGTTAACTGAAGCTTTCTTT. The complete variable domain, with remaining parts taken from reference TRBV12-5 and TRBJ1-1, reads DARVTQTPRHKVTEMGQEVTMRCQPILGHNTVFWYRQTMMQGLELLAYFRNRAPLDDSGMPKDRFSAEMPDATLATLKIQPSEPRDSAVYFCASGLSGGLTEAFFGQGTRLTVV.

The V gene is TRBV30, the J gene TRBJ1-3, with D hard to call. The CDR3 is 17 residues long. V lost 2 bases, J lost 0 bases, and 17 bases lay in between. Germline V CDR1 and CDR2: GTSNPN, SVGIG (reference sequence). CDR3 residues: CAWSPTMRAVSGNTIYF. The CDR3 coding sequence is TGTGCCTGGAGTCCGACTATGCGGGCCGTCTCTGGAAACACCATATATTTT. The whole variable domain, filled in from reference TRBV30 and TRBJ1-3, reads SQTIHQWPATLVQPVGSPLSLECTVEGTSNPNLYWYRQAAGRGLQLLFYSVGIGQISSEVPQNLSASRPQDRQFILSSKKLLLSDSGFYLCAWSPTMRAVSGNTIYFGEGSWLTVV.

This clonotype was counted many times. The chain recombines TRBV28 with TRBJ1-1; D gene unclear. The CDR3 covers 13 residues. The germline CDR1 and CDR2 sequences are MDHEN and SYDVKM. The V end lost 7 bases, the J end lost 1 base, and 10 bases lay between the germline ends. The CDR3 coding sequence is TGTGCCAGCACCACATCGGGGAACACTGAAGCTTTCTTT. Translation: CASTTSGNTEAFF.

This clonotype has ten or more counts. The chain links TRBV28 to TRBJ2-1; D possibly matches TRBD1 or TRBD2 (5 bases each). Trimming took off 10 bases at V and 0 bases at J, with 7 bases between the two ends. Per the germline V gene, CDR1 is MDHEN and CDR2 is SYDVKM. The CDR3 loop spans 12 amino acids. CDR3 residues: CATGTSYNEQFF. DNA of the CDR3: TGTGCCACAGGGACCTCCTACAATGAGCAGTTCTTC.